This entry lists 30 T cell receptor beta chains sequenced from one sample in a study of T cell changes during pregnancy in multiple sclerosis. Assay: immunoSEQ multiplex PCR; the TCRdb copy retains only in-frame clones and omits some. The table has tens of thousands of clones, 88% seen once. The sample here was CD8+ T cells from peripheral blood mononuclear cells, taken in the third trimester of pregnancy. These receptor sequences come from a female donor with multiple sclerosis, enrolled in a pregnancy study.

The gene calls are TRBV7-8 and TRBJ1-1; no clear D gene. The germline CDR1 and CDR2 sequences are SGHVS and FQNEAQ. The CDR3 runs to 17 residues. V gave up 3 bases and J gave up 5 bases, with 22 bases separating them. The CDR3 here is CASSFRGFGEIATEAFF. The DNA for the CDR3 is TGTGCCAGCAGCTTTAGAGGGTTCGGCGAAATTGCTACTGAAGCTTTCTTT.

V usage is TRBV9 and J usage is TRBJ2-7; TRBD2 matches 9 bases. Germline values: CDR1 SGDLS, CDR2 YYNGEE. The CDR3 covers 13 residues. The V gene end was trimmed by 2 bases and the J gene end by 5 bases; junction bases not matched to a gene: 2. CDR3: CASSVGGGDEQYF. Here the CDR3 DNA reads TGTGCCAGCAGCGTGGGCGGGGGGGACGAGCAGTACTTC.

The V and J genes are TRBV27 and TRBJ1-6, with D unresolved. Germline V gene sequence: CDR1 MNHEY, CDR2 SMNVEV (reference sequence). The germline V and J ends were trimmed by 5 bases and 8 bases, with 22 bases remaining between them. CDR3 length: 17 amino acids. CDR3 residues: CASSPHNPPGDYSPLHF. CDR3 nucleotide sequence: TGTGCCAGCAGTCCCCATAATCCCCCCGGGGATTATTCACCCCTCCACTTT.

The J gene is TRBJ1-2, the V gene TRBV27; D might be TRBD1 (5 bases). The length of the CDR3 is 15 residues. Trimming removed 5 bases from V and 2 bases from J, with 15 bases in between. Germline lookup yields CDR1 MNHEY and CDR2 SMNVEV (reference sequence). CDR3 protein: CASSLSWEGNYGYTF. CDR3 sequence (DNA): TGTGCCAGCAGTCTTTCATGGGAGGGGAACTATGGCTACACCTTC.

By share, this clone counts as medium-sized. This chain links TRBV4-1 with TRBJ2-2, with D possibly being TRBD1 (6 bases). Germline CDR1 is MGHRA and CDR2 is YSYEKL. V dropped 4 bases and J dropped 4 bases, with 13 bases sitting between them. The CDR3 runs 15 residues. CDR3 bases: TGCGCCAGCAGCCCCGAACTAGGGGGCACCGGGGAGCTGTTTTTT. Encoded protein: CASSPELGGTGELFF.

The chain is built from TRBV5-6 and TRBJ1-6; D is undetermined. From germline, CDR1 is SGHDT and CDR2 YYEEEE. V gave up 5 bases and J gave up 6 bases, with 15 bases separating them. The CDR3 has 15 residues. The CDR3 loop reads CASSDSLVGNSPLHF. The CDR3 DNA is TGTGCCAGCAGTGACTCCTTAGTCGGTAATTCACCCCTCCACTTT.

This clone was observed once. This chain connects TRBV7-9 to TRBJ1-2; D perhaps matches TRBD1 (5 bases). Germline values: CDR1 SEHNR, CDR2 FQNEAQ (reference sequence). Trimming took 4 bases from V and 3 from J, leaving 21 bases between them. This CDR3 spans 17 amino acids. Written as DNA, the CDR3 is TGTGCCAGCAGCTCCACAACACCACTCAGGGAGGACTATGGCTACACCTTC. Protein: CASSSTTPLREDYGYTF. Based on the CDR3 plus reference TRBV7-9 and TRBJ1-2, the full variable domain is DTGVSQNPRHKITKRGQNVTFRCDPISEHNRLYWYRQTLGQGPEFLTYFQNEAQLEKSRLLSDRFSAERPKGSFSTLEIQRTEQGDSAMYLCASSSTTPLREDYGYTFGSGTRLTVV.

This chain joins TRBV5-1 and TRBJ1-1; perhaps TRBD1 as D (5 bases). Deletions cut 0 bases from V and 0 bases from J, with 12 bases between. Germline CDR1 SGHRS, CDR2 YFSETQ. The CDR3 length is 16 residues. The DNA of the CDR3 is TGCGCCAGCAGCTTGGCGGTGGCAGGGTTGAACACTGAAGCTTTCTTT. Its translation is CASSLAVAGLNTEAFF. Complete variable domain (other parts from reference TRBV5-1 and TRBJ1-1): KAGVTQTPRYLIKTRGQQVTLSCSPISGHRSVSWYQQTPGQGLQFLFEYFSETQRNKGNFPGRFSGRQFSNSRSEMNVSTLELGDSALYLCASSLAVAGLNTEAFFGQGTRLTVV.

This CDR3 is CASSGTSGGITDTQYF. In nucleotides, the CDR3 is TGTGCCAGCAGCGGGACTAGCGGGGGGATCACAGATACGCAGTATTTT. V usage is TRBV9 and J usage is TRBJ2-3; 14 bases fit TRBD2. Germline-derived CDR1 and CDR2 are SGDLS and YYNGEE. The CDR3 is 16 amino acids. The V gene end was trimmed by 3 bases and the J gene end by 2 bases; junction bases not matched to a gene: 2.

The V and J genes are TRBV7-9 and TRBJ2-7, with D possibly TRBD2 on 6 matching bases. CDR1 is SEHNR and CDR2 is FQNEAQ in the germline V gene (reference sequence). The CDR3 extends over 15 amino acids. Trimming shortened V by 5 bases and J by 10 bases, and 24 bases separated the two germline ends. The CDR3 loop is CASSPMGGENRYQYF. CDR3 nucleotide sequence: TGTGCCAGCAGCCCCATGGGGGGAGAGAATAGGTATCAGTACTTC.

This sequence joins TRBV9 and TRBJ1-6; 10 bases are shared with TRBD1. Germline CDR1 SGDLS, CDR2 YYNGEE. V was clipped by 4 bases and J by 1 base; unmatched bases: 5. CDR3 length: 17 residues. CDR3 nucleotides: TGTGCCAGCAGCAATGGACAGGGGGAGTCCTATAATTCACCCCTCCACTTT. Protein sequence: CASSNGQGESYNSPLHF.

The genes are TRBV14 and TRBJ1-2; D remains unclear. With 4 bases removed from V and 4 bases from J, the gap between germline ends came to 10 bases. This CDR3 is built from 13 residues. Per germline, CDR1 SGHDN and CDR2 FVKESK. The DNA of the CDR3 is TGTGCCAGCAGCCTTCTCCCGAGCTATGGCTACACCTTC. Protein: CASSLLPSYGYTF.

A note on this clone: Other DNA sequences in the same sample also yield this CDR3. J is TRBJ2-2 and V is TRBV15; D possibly corresponds to TRBD1 (6 bases). V was clipped by 0 bases and J by 2 bases, with 7 bases between them. The CDR3 has 15 amino acids. In germline, CDR1 is LNHNV, CDR2 YYDKDF (reference sequence). The CDR3 coding sequence is TGTGCCACCAGCAGAGATGGGACAAACACCGGGGAGCTGTTTTTT. It yields the protein CATSRDGTNTGELFF.

This chain connects TRBV5-6 to TRBJ2-2; TRBD1 aligns across 11 bases. The ends lost 0 bases at V and 4 bases at J; junction bases unmatched: 2. Germline CDR1 SGHDT, CDR2 YYEEEE. CDR3 length equals 16 residues. The CDR3 DNA sequence: TGTGCCAGCAGCTTGGGCGGACAGGGGGCCACCGGGGAGCTGTTTTTT. Protein sequence: CASSLGGQGATGELFF.

The V call is TRBV6-5, the J call TRBJ2-1, with 8 positions matching TRBD2. Germline V gene lookup returns CDR1 MNHEY and CDR2 SVGAGI. This CDR3 region has 15 residues. Trimming took 4 bases from V and 2 from J; bases not matched to a gene: 4. The CDR3 DNA reads TGTGCCAGCAGTTTTACTAGCGGTACCTACAATGAGCAGTTCTTC. It codes for CASSFTSGTYNEQFF.

V usage is TRBV6-5 and J usage is TRBJ2-5, with 9 bases aligning to TRBD1. The CDR3 sequence is 15 residues long. The junction had 4 bases not matched to a gene; V was cut back by 4 bases and J by 1 base. Germline CDR1 and CDR2: MNHEY and SVGAGI. CDR3 residues: CASSLTGGTQETQYF. The CDR3 DNA follows: TGTGCCAGCAGTTTGACAGGGGGTACCCAAGAGACCCAGTACTTC.

This CDR3 reads CAATGGVYGYTF. CDR3 sequence (DNA): TGTGCCGCAACAGGGGGGGTTTATGGCTACACCTTC. V gene TRBV7-9 combines with J gene TRBJ1-2; 8 nucleotides agree with TRBD1. V gave up 11 bases and J gave up 5 bases; unmatched junction bases: 7. Germline CDR1 SEHNR, CDR2 FQNEAQ (reference sequence). This CDR3 is 12 amino acids long.

CDR3 protein: CASSPGLAYEQYF. CDR3 in DNA: TGCGCCAGCAGCCCGGGTCTCGCCTACGAGCAGTACTTC. This rearrangement joins TRBV4-1 to TRBJ2-7; no clear D gene. Trimming took off 4 bases at V and 2 bases at J, with 9 bases between the two ends. CDR3 length equals 13 residues. Germline CDR1 is MGHRA and CDR2 is YSYEKL.

This clone was recorded only once. This chain uses TRBV2 with TRBJ2-2; D ambiguous. Germline V gives CDR1 SNHLY, CDR2 FYNNEI. The CDR3 covers 14 residues. V dropped 3 bases and J dropped 2 bases, with 7 bases sitting between them. DNA of the CDR3: TGTGCCAGCAGTGATAGTCCCAACACCGGGGAGCTGTTTTTT. Translated, it gives CASSDSPNTGELFF.

The chain combines TRBV9 with TRBJ1-2; weak D call: TRBD1 (5 bases). Between the trimmed V and J ends, which lost 2 bases and 12 bases, there was a span of 20 bases. This CDR3 comprises 14 residues. Germline assignment: CDR1 SGDLS and CDR2 YYNGEE. The CDR3 region is CASSVHQGEDGHTF. As DNA, the CDR3 is TGTGCCAGCAGCGTTCACCAGGGTGAGGACGGCCACACCTTC.

The CDR3: CASTPSDSLYGYTF. CDR3 coding DNA: TGTGCCAGCACCCCTAGTGACAGCCTTTATGGCTACACCTTC. This rearrangement joins TRBV11-2 to TRBJ1-2; weak D call: TRBD1 (5 bases). V shed 7 bases and J shed 5 bases, with 17 bases lying between them. The CDR3 extends over 14 amino acids. The germline V gene has CDR1 SGHAT and CDR2 FQNNGV.

The chain couples TRBV13 to TRBJ2-6; 8 bases fit TRBD1. Looked up from germline, CDR1 is PRHDT and CDR2 is FYEKMQ (reference sequence). CDR3 length: 17 residues. Unmatched junction bases numbered 6, after V lost 5 bases and J lost 0 bases. Here the CDR3 reads CASSLRTGSSGANVLTF. The DNA for the CDR3 is TGTGCCAGCAGCCTAAGGACAGGGAGCTCTGGGGCCAACGTCCTGACTTTC.

The chain uses TRBV6-6 and TRBJ1-3; a possible D gene is TRBD1 (5 bases). CDR1 MNHNY and CDR2 SVGAGI come from the germline V gene (reference sequence). The V end lost 5 bases, the J end lost 4 bases, and 12 bases lay between the germline ends. This CDR3 has 14 amino acids. The CDR3 bases are TGTGCCAGCAGTCACGACAGTGAAGGAAACACCATATATTTT. Translation: CASSHDSEGNTIYF.

The rearrangement links TRBV27 to TRBJ1-1, with 9 bases identical to TRBD1. The CDR3 has 15 residues. The trim removed 2 bases at V and 0 bases at J, leaving 1 base unmatched. CDR1 and CDR2 from the germline V gene are MNHEY and SMNVEV (reference sequence). The CDR3 here is CASSLGTGLNTEAFF. CDR3 sequence (DNA): TGTGCCAGCAGTTTAGGGACAGGGCTGAACACTGAAGCTTTCTTT.

The rearrangement joins TRBV5-4 to TRBJ1-1; D gene ambiguous. V lost 4 bases, J lost 1 base, and 5 bases lay in between. Germline V CDR1 and CDR2: SGHNT, YYREEE (reference sequence). The CDR3 runs to 12 residues. CDR3 sequence: CASSPGNTEAFF. CDR3 bases: TGTGCCAGCAGCCCGGGGAACACTGAAGCTTTCTTT. The whole variable domain, filled in from reference TRBV5-4 and TRBJ1-1, reads ETGVTQSPTHLIKTRGQQVTLRCSSQSGHNTVSWYQQALGQGPQFIFQYYREEENGRGNFPPRFSGLQFPNYSSELNVNALELDDSALYLCASSPGNTEAFFGQGTRLTVV.

The rearrangement links TRBV5-1 to TRBJ2-7; 12 bases are shared with TRBD2. Germline V gene lookup returns CDR1 SGHRS and CDR2 YFSETQ. The CDR3 sequence is 16 residues long. The V and J ends lost 2 bases and 1 base, in that order; junction bases with no gene match: 4. CDR3 in amino acids: CASSFLAGGASYEQYF. The CDR3 DNA reads as TGCGCCAGCAGCTTTCTAGCGGGGGGGGCGTCCTACGAGCAGTACTTC.

This clone has just a few counts. This chain's CDR3 is CASQGAWGEQFF. CDR3 coding DNA: TGTGCCAGCCAGGGGGCGTGGGGTGAGCAGTTCTTC. J is TRBJ2-1 and V is TRBV27, with 8 bases identical to TRBD1. This CDR3 has 12 amino acids. The V segment lost 8 bases and the J segment 9 bases; nucleotides outside the gene matches: 6. The germline CDR1 and CDR2 sequences are MNHEY and SMNVEV (reference sequence).

Comment on this clone: Other DNA sequences within the sample encode an identical CDR3. This chain connects TRBV19 to TRBJ1-5; 7 bases align to TRBD1. Germline lookup yields CDR1 LNHDA and CDR2 SQIVND (reference sequence). CDR3 length: 14 amino acids. V shed 2 bases, J shed 4 bases, and the junction held 2 bases outside the gene matches. Here the CDR3 DNA reads TGTGCCAGTAGTATACGGGACAGTAATCAGCCCCAGCATTTT. Its translation: CASSIRDSNQPQHF.

This clone was seen only once. The chain recombines TRBV6-4 with TRBJ2-7; 8 bases line up with TRBD2. The junction had 10 bases not matched to a gene; V was cut back by 3 bases and J by 6 bases. The CDR3 is 15 residues long. Germline lookup yields CDR1 MRHNA and CDR2 SNTAGT. CDR3 DNA sequence: TGTGCCAGCAGTGAGACTAGCGAGGGAGGCCGCGAGCAGTACTTC. It encodes CASSETSEGGREQYF.

In nucleotides, the CDR3 is TGTGCCTGGAGTGTAGGACAGGGGCATAACACTGAAGCTTTCTTT. This codes for CAWSVGQGHNTEAFF. The chain carries TRBV30 and TRBJ1-1, with 9 bases lining up with TRBD1. Per germline, CDR1 GTSNPN and CDR2 SVGIG (reference sequence). This CDR3 has 15 residues. V trimming: 0 bases; J trimming: 2 bases; junction bases outside the gene matches: 4.